These T cell receptor beta chains were read from a single sample in a study of cytotoxic CD8 clonotypes in ibrutinib-treated CLL. Repertoires were generated with immunoSEQ multiplex PCR, while TCRdb's copy carries only in-frame clones and drops some. The sample yields 20,000 to 30,000 clones, more than 65% seen once. The material was PBMCs, obtained after 12 months of ibrutinib treatment. Receptors were obtained from a human donor with chronic lymphocytic leukemia. CDR3s include the opening cysteine and the closing phenylalanine or tryptophan. Each record gives: clone size, J gene, D gene, V gene, CDR3 DNA, CDR3 protein. A D gene is named only where the DNA matches it firmly. Size is omitted from some rows. Given values are once, few, many or a class for expanded clones.

clone_size: NA; j_call: TRBJ1-1; d_call: NA; v_call: TRBV11-2; cdr3_nt: TGTGCCAGCAGCCCCAAGGTGGGCCGGACAGAAGCTTTCTTT; cdr3_aa: CASSPKVGRTEAFF
clone_size: once; j_call: TRBJ1-5; d_call: NA; v_call: TRBV18; cdr3_nt: TGTGCCAGCTCAATGGATAGCAATCAGCCCCAGCATTTT; cdr3_aa: CASSMDSNQPQHF
clone_size: once; j_call: TRBJ1-2; d_call: NA; v_call: TRBV18; cdr3_nt: TGTGCCAGCTCACCCGGGGAGGGCTACACCTTC; cdr3_aa: CASSPGEGYTF
clone_size: NA; j_call: TRBJ2-7; d_call: TRBD1; v_call: TRBV28; cdr3_nt: TGTGCCAGCAGTTCCTCCCCGGGACAGGGGCGCCACTTCTCCTACGAGCAGTACTTC; cdr3_aa: CASSSSPGQGRHFSYEQYF
clone_size: NA; j_call: TRBJ1-5; d_call: NA; v_call: TRBV7-2; cdr3_nt: TGTGCCAGCAGCTTACACGAGAATCAGCCCCAGCATTTT; cdr3_aa: CASSLHENQPQHF
clone_size: NA; j_call: TRBJ2-3; d_call: TRBD1; v_call: TRBV30; cdr3_nt: TGTGCCTGGAGTGTGAAGGGGGCTGAGACGCAGTATTTT; cdr3_aa: CAWSVKGAETQYF
clone_size: NA; j_call: TRBJ2-5; d_call: NA; v_call: TRBV5-1; cdr3_nt: TGCGCCAGCAGCTTGACCGGGGAAGAGACCCAGTACTTC; cdr3_aa: CASSLTGEETQYF
clone_size: few; j_call: TRBJ1-2; d_call: NA; v_call: TRBV28; cdr3_nt: TGTGCCAGCAGTCCCACCCGGGCTTATGGCTACACCTTC; cdr3_aa: CASSPTRAYGYTF
clone_size: NA; j_call: TRBJ2-7; d_call: NA; v_call: TRBV5-6; cdr3_nt: TGTGCCAGCAGCCGAAGGGGGGCAGGGAATGGGTACGAGCAGTACTTC; cdr3_aa: CASSRRGAGNGYEQYF
clone_size: NA; j_call: TRBJ1-3; d_call: NA; v_call: TRBV5-4; cdr3_nt: TGTGCCAGCAGCTTTGGCAGGCCGAAAGGGGGAAACACCATATATTTT; cdr3_aa: CASSFGRPKGGNTIYF
clone_size: NA; j_call: TRBJ1-6; d_call: TRBD1; v_call: TRBV6-6; cdr3_nt: TGTGCCAGCAGTTACTCACAGGGGCAACCCCTCCACTTT; cdr3_aa: CASSYSQGQPLHF
clone_size: few; j_call: TRBJ2-5; d_call: TRBD2; v_call: TRBV11-2; cdr3_nt: TGTGCCAGCAGCGAAATGGGACTAGCGGGTCAAGAGACCCAGTACTTC; cdr3_aa: CASSEMGLAGQETQYF
clone_size: NA; j_call: TRBJ1-2; d_call: NA; v_call: TRBV30; cdr3_nt: TGTGCCTGGAGTTTGAGGGGCCGGGGGTATGGCTACACCTTC; cdr3_aa: CAWSLRGRGYGYTF
clone_size: NA; j_call: TRBJ1-2; d_call: TRBD1; v_call: TRBV6-1; cdr3_nt: TGTGCCAGCAGTGATACACCACAGGGTGACAGGGATGGCTACACCTTC; cdr3_aa: CASSDTPQGDRDGYTF
clone_size: NA; j_call: TRBJ2-1; d_call: NA; v_call: TRBV18; cdr3_nt: TGTGCCAGCTCACCATTGATGGGGAATGAGCAGTTCTTC; cdr3_aa: CASSPLMGNEQFF
clone_size: NA; j_call: TRBJ1-3; d_call: NA; v_call: TRBV11-2; cdr3_nt: TGTGCCAGCAGCTTAGCCGCCGGCAACTTCGGAGGAAACACCATATATTTT; cdr3_aa: CASSLAAGNFGGNTIYF